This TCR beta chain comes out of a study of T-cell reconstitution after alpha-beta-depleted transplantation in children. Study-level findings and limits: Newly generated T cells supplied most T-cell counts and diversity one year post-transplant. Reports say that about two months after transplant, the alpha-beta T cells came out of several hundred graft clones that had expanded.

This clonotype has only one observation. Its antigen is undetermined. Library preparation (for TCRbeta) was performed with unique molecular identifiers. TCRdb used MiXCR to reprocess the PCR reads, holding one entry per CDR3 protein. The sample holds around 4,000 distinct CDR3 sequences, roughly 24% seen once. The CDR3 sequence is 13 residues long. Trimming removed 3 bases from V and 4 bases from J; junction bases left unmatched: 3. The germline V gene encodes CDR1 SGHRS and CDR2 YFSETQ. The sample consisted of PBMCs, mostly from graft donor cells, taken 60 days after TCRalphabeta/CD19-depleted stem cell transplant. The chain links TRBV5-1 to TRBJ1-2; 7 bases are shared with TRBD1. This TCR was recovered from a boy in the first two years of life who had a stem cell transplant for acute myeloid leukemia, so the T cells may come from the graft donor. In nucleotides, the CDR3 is TGCGCCAGCAGCTCGGGACAGATCTATGGCTACACCTTC. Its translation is CASSSGQIYGYTF.